This TCR beta chain came from a study of T cell changes during pregnancy in multiple sclerosis. The germline V gene encodes CDR1 GTSNPN and CDR2 SVGIG (reference sequence). The CDR3 runs 15 residues. Unmatched junction bases numbered 9, after V lost 0 bases and J lost 5 bases. The table came from immunoSEQ multiplex PCR; TCRdb's copy has only in-frame clones and leaves some out. Of about 30,000 clones in the sample, about 93% were seen once. The V and J genes are TRBV30 and TRBJ1-1; TRBD1 agrees at 7 bases. This TCR derives from a female donor with multiple sclerosis, enrolled in a pregnancy study. The source was CD4+ T cells from peripheral blood mononuclear cells, collected after pregnancy. Written as DNA, the CDR3 is TGTGCCTGGAGTGTACTAGGGCAGGGGGATACTGAAGCTTTCTTT. Translating it yields CAWSVLGQGDTEAFF.